This passage covers 16 T cell receptor beta chains from one sample sequenced in a study of T-cell reconstitution after alpha-beta-depleted transplantation in children. TCRbeta library construction was performed incorporating unique molecular identifiers. TCRdb recomputed calls from the PCR reads with MiXCR, one row per CDR3 protein. The data contain about 540,000 distinct CDR3 sequences, around 20% of them singletons. The material sequenced was PBMCs from the stem cell graft donor, taken from the stem cell graft. These receptors were taken from a human donor who donated a stem cell graft to a child with acute lymphoblastic leukemia.

This clonotype appeared a few times. V gene TRBV5-1 combines with J gene TRBJ1-1, with TRBD1 as a possible D gene (6 bases). Trimming removed 0 bases at V and 4 bases at J, with 16 bases between. CDR3 length: 16 amino acids. CDR1 is SGHRS, CDR2 YFSETQ, per germline. The CDR3 is CASSLASIGQITEAFF. The CDR3, as DNA: TGCGCCAGCAGCTTGGCCTCAATCGGACAGATCACTGAAGCTTTCTTT.

This clonotype was seen a handful of times. This chain uses TRBV12-3 or TRBV12-4 with TRBJ2-1, with 12 positions matching TRBD2. CDR3 size: 16 residues. Trimming at V came to 7 bases and at J to 5 bases, leaving 9 bases not matched to a gene. CDR3 bases: TGTGCCAGCACTCATCGACTAGCGGGAGTGGACAATGAGCAGTTCTTC. It yields the protein CASTHRLAGVDNEQFF.

V is TRBV2 and J is TRBJ1-3; D call uncertain. The germline V gene encodes CDR1 SNHLY and CDR2 FYNNEI. Trimming took off 6 bases at V and 0 bases at J, with 6 bases between the two ends. This CDR3 contains 13 residues. CDR3 amino acids: CASSYYSGNTIYF. The DNA for the CDR3 is TGTGCCAGCAGCTATTACTCTGGAAACACCATATATTTT.

This chain links TRBV15 with TRBJ2-7; the D call may be TRBD1 or TRBD2 (6 bases each). The V and J ends lost 5 bases and 2 bases respectively, with 16 bases between them. Germline CDR1 reads LNHNV; CDR2 reads YYDKDF (reference sequence). This CDR3 has 15 residues. Written as DNA, the CDR3 is TGTGCCACCAGCGCACAGGGAGGAAAGACCTACGAGCAGTACTTC. Amino acids: CATSAQGGKTYEQYF.

This chain connects TRBV10-3 to TRBJ2-1, with 14 bases fitting TRBD2. V gave up 10 bases and J gave up 3 bases; unmatched junction bases: 2. The CDR3 has 14 amino acids. Germline CDR1 and CDR2: ENHRY and SYGVKD. In DNA, the CDR3 is TGTGCCACGGGACTAGCGGGAGTCTACAATGAGCAGTTCTTC. Encoded protein: CATGLAGVYNEQFF.

This clonotype was picked up a small number of times. V usage is TRBV2 and J usage is TRBJ2-3, with a tentative D call TRBD2 (6 bases). The CDR3 runs 15 residues. Germline V gene sequence: CDR1 SNHLY, CDR2 FYNNEI. The V gene lost 2 bases and the J gene lost 6 bases, with 15 bases spanning the gap. The DNA for the CDR3 is TGTGCCAGCAGTGAAAGGGGCGGGGACGAGGATACGCAGTATTTT. Translating it yields CASSERGGDEDTQYF. Supplemented by reference TRBV2 and TRBJ2-3, the full variable domain reads EPEVTQTPSHQVTQMGQEVILRCVPISNHLYFYWYRQILGQKVEFLVSFYNNEISEKSEIFDDQFSVERPDGSNFTLKIRSTKLEDSAMYFCASSERGGDEDTQYFGPGTRLTVL.

The chain employs TRBV18 and TRBJ2-7, with no clear D. Germline CDR1 reads KGHSH; CDR2 reads LQKENI. V lost 6 bases to trimming and J lost 5 bases, with 14 bases between them. CDR3 size: 13 residues. CDR3 protein: CASSQSLMDEQYF. In DNA form, the CDR3 reads TGTGCCAGCTCCCAGAGTCTTATGGACGAGCAGTACTTC. The variable domain in full, completed from reference TRBV18 and TRBJ2-7, reads NAGVMQNPRHLVRRRGQEARLRCSPMKGHSHVYWYRQLPEEGLKFMVYLQKENIIDESGMPKERFSAEFPKEGPSILRIQQVVRGDSAAYFCASSQSLMDEQYFGPGTRLTVT.

This clonotype was seen repeatedly, ten times or more. The chain employs TRBV27 and TRBJ2-1; D possibly matches TRBD1 or TRBD2 (5 bases each). V was cut by 6 bases and J by 9 bases, with 12 bases left in between. The CDR3 spans 12 residues. Germline V lookup: CDR1 MNHEY, CDR2 SMNVEV (reference sequence). The CDR3: CASRFMRGEQFF. Written as DNA, the CDR3 is TGTGCCAGCAGGTTCATGAGGGGTGAGCAGTTCTTC.

This clonotype occurred a few times. The chain recombines TRBV25-1 with TRBJ2-2; tentative D call: TRBD2 (5 bases). There are 19 residues in the CDR3. V was clipped by 0 bases and J by 5 bases, with 22 bases between them. Looked up from germline, CDR1 is MGHDK and CDR2 is SYGVNS. The CDR3 reads CASSEYCGVRDSGTGELFF. As DNA, the CDR3 is TGTGCCAGCAGTGAATATTGCGGAGTCCGGGATTCCGGAACCGGGGAGCTGTTTTTT. Full variable domain (remainder filled in from reference TRBV25-1 and TRBJ2-2): EADIYQTPRYLVIGTGKKITLECSQTMGHDKMYWYQQDPGMELHLIHYSYGVNSTEKGDLSSESTVSRIRTEHFPLTLESARPSHTSQYLCASSEYCGVRDSGTGELFFGEGSRLTVL.

This chain joins TRBV18 and TRBJ1-6; D gene uncertain. The germline V gene encodes CDR1 KGHSH and CDR2 LQKENI. The CDR3 spans 20 residues. Trimming removed 1 base at V and 0 bases at J, with 19 bases between. CDR3 sequence (DNA): TGTGCCAGCTCACCACTCCAACGCGGCGGGGTTAGCTCCTATAATTCACCCCTCCACTTT. Encoded protein: CASSPLQRGGVSSYNSPLHF.

The chain combines TRBV5-1 with TRBJ1-4, with 7 bases identical to TRBD1. Looked up from germline, CDR1 is SGHRS and CDR2 is YFSETQ. Losses at the gene ends were 5 bases for V and 7 bases for J; bases not matched to a gene: 11. This CDR3 spans 15 amino acids. CDR3 nucleotides: TGCGCCAGCAGGGAGAACAGGGGATCTGCTGAAAAACTGTTTTTT. This gives the protein CASRENRGSAEKLFF.

This clonotype was seen more than once but under ten times. This rearrangement joins TRBV5-1 to TRBJ2-1; TRBD2 matches 14 bases. Per germline, CDR1 SGHRS and CDR2 YFSETQ. The CDR3 has 17 amino acids. V trimming: 4 bases; J trimming: 3 bases; junction bases outside the gene matches: 6. CDR3: CASSGGLAGVSYNEQFF. CDR3 DNA sequence: TGCGCCAGCAGCGGGGGACTAGCGGGAGTAAGCTACAATGAGCAGTTCTTC.

There are a few counts of this clonotype. This chain links TRBV18 with TRBJ2-7, with 7 bases identical to TRBD1. The germline gives CDR1 KGHSH, CDR2 LQKENI. Unmatched junction bases numbered 7, after V lost 4 bases and J lost 1 base. This CDR3 spans 15 amino acids. The DNA of the CDR3 is TGTGCCAGCTCACACGGACAGGTTAGGTCCTACGAGCAGTACTTC. Its protein product is CASSHGQVRSYEQYF.

The gene calls are TRBV7-9 and TRBJ2-7; 8 bases are a match to TRBD1. Germline CDR1 SEHNR, CDR2 FQNEAQ (reference sequence). Unmatched junction bases numbered 4, after V lost 1 base and J lost 5 bases. The CDR3 contains 14 residues. CDR3 sequence reads: CASSLGQGADEQYF. The CDR3 DNA reads as TGTGCCAGCAGCTTAGGGCAGGGGGCGGACGAGCAGTACTTC.

The genes are TRBV20-1 and TRBJ1-5, with unresolved D. Trimming cost V 0 bases and J 3 bases, with 12 bases left between them. Germline CDR1 is DFQATT and CDR2 is SNEGSKA (reference sequence). This CDR3 has 15 amino acids. The CDR3 sequence: CSARELQSYNQPQHF. CDR3 nucleotide sequence: TGCAGTGCTAGAGAGCTACAGTCGTACAATCAGCCCCAGCATTTT.

This chain uses TRBV20-1 with TRBJ2-1, with D hard to call. With 5 bases removed from V and 1 base from J, the gap between germline ends came to 9 bases. This CDR3 spans 13 amino acids. Germline V lookup: CDR1 DFQATT, CDR2 SNEGSKA (reference sequence). CDR3 loop: CSALNSSYNEQFF. For the CDR3, the DNA is TGCAGTGCTCTAAACTCTTCCTACAATGAGCAGTTCTTC.